This TCR beta chain originates from a study of tumor-infiltrating lymphocytes in primary liver carcinoma. This clonotype was detected a few times. Synthesis of TCR beta cDNA was carried out from around 540 ng total RNA with a constant-region primer. Libraries for TCR beta were built through three nested multiplex PCR rounds, which together made up a slightly modified ARM-PCR procedure. The opening two PCR rounds, approximately 10 cycles each, paired TRBV1-TRBV30 forward primers with a C-beta reverse primer. TCRdb reprocessed the multiplex PCR reads via MiXCR and lists one record per CDR3 protein. The sample has approximately 37,000 distinct CDR3 sequences, 75% seen once; the top ten hold 35% to 45%. Co-extraction of RNA and DNA was performed on about 18-33 mg of unsorted bulk tissue. The CDR3 loop spans 13 amino acids. In germline, CDR1 is SGHTA, CDR2 FQGTGA. The germline V and J ends were trimmed by 4 bases and 7 bases, with 12 bases remaining between them.

The material sequenced was tumor-adjacent normal liver tissue. The gene calls are TRBV7-3 and TRBJ2-3; D is unresolved. This TCR came from a man aged 35-49 years with primary liver carcinoma and hepatitis B virus infection. The CDR3 nucleotides read TGTGCCAGCAGCTACGAAGCTGCATATACGCAGTATTTT. This translates into CASSYEAAYTQYF.